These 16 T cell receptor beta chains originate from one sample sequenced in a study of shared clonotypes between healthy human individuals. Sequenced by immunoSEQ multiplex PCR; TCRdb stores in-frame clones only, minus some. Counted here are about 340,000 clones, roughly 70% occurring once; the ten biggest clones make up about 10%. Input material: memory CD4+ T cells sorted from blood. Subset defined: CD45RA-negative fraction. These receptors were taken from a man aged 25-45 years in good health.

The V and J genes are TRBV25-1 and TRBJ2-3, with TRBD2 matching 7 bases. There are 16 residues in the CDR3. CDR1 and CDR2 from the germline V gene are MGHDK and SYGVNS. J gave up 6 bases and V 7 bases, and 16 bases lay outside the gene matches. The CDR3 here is CASTRRGTGGKDTQYF. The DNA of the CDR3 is TGTGCCAGCACCCGGCGGGGGACGGGAGGAAAGGATACGCAGTATTTT.

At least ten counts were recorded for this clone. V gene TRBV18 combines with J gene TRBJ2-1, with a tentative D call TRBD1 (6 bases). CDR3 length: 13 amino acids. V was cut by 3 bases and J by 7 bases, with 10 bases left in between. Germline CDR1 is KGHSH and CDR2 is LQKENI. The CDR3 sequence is CASSPLDRNEQFF. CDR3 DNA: TGTGCCAGCTCACCCCTCGACAGGAATGAGCAGTTCTTC.

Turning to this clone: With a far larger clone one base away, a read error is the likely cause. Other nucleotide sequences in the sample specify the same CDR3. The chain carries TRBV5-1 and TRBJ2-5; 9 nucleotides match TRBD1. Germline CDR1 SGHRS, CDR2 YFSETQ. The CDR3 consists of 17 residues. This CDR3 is CASSLGGTGILEETQYF. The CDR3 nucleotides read TGCGCCAGCAGCTTGGGTGGGACAGGGATATTGGAAGAGACTCAGTACTTC. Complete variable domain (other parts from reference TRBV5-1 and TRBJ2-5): KAGVTQTPRYLIKTRGQQVTLSCSPISGHRSVSWYQQTPGQGLQFLFEYFSETQRNKGNFPGRFSGRQFSNSRSEMNVSTLELGDSALYLCASSLGGTGILEETQYFGPGTRLLVL.

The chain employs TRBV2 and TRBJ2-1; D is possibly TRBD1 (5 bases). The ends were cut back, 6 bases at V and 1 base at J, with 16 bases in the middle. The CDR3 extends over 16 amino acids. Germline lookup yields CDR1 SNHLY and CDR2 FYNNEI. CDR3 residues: CASRKTKGLSYNEQFF. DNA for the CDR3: TGTGCCAGCAGGAAAACGAAGGGGCTTTCCTACAATGAGCAGTTCTTC.

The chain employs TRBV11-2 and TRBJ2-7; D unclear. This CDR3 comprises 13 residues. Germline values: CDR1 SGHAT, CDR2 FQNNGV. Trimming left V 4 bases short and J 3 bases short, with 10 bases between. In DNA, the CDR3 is TGTGCCAGCAGCTCGCGGACCAACTACGAGCAGTACTTC. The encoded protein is CASSSRTNYEQYF.

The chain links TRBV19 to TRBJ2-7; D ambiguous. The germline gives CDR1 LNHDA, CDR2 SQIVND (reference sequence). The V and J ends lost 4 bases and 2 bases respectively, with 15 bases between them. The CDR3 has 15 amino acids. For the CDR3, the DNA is TGTGCCAGTAGTAGGTACCGGACCCCAACCTACGAGCAGTACTTC. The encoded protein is CASSRYRTPTYEQYF.

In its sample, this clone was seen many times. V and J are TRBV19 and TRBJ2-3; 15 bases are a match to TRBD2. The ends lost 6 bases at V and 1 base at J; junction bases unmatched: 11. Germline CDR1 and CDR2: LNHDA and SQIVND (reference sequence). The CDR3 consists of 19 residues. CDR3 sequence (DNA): TGTGCCAGTAGAAGAGACGGACTAGCGGGAGGGGGAGGCACAGATACGCAGTATTTT. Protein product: CASRRDGLAGGGGTDTQYF.

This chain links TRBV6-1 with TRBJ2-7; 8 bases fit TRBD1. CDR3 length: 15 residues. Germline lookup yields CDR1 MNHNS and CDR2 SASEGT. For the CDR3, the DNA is TGTGCGACGAAAGGAGGGACAGGCGTCTCCTACGAGCAGTACTTC. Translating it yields CATKGGTGVSYEQYF.

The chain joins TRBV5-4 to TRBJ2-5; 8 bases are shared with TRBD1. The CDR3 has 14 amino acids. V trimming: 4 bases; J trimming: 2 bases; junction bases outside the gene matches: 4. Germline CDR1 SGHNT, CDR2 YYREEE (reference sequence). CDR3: CASSVWTGQETQYF. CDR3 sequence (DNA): TGTGCCAGCAGCGTATGGACAGGGCAAGAGACCCAGTACTTC.

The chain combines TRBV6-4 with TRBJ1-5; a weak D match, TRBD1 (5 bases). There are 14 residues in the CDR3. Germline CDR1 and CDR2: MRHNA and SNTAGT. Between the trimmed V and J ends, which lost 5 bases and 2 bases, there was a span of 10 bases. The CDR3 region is CASSLGAGNQPQHF. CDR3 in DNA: TGTGCCAGCAGTCTTGGGGCAGGCAATCAGCCCCAGCATTTT.

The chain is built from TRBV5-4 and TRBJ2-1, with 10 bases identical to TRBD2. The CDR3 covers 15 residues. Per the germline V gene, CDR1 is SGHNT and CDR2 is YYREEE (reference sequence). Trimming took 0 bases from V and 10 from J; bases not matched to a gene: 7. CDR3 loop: CASSLGRTSGGEQFF. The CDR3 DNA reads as TGTGCCAGCAGCTTGGGCCGGACTAGCGGAGGAGAGCAGTTCTTC.

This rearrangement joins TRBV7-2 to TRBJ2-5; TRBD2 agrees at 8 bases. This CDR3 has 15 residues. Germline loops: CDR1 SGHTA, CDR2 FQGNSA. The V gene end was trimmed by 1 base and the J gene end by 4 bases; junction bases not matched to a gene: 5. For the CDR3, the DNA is TGTGCCAGCAGCTTAGATCCGGCGGGGGGAGAGACCCAGTACTTC. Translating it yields CASSLDPAGGETQYF.

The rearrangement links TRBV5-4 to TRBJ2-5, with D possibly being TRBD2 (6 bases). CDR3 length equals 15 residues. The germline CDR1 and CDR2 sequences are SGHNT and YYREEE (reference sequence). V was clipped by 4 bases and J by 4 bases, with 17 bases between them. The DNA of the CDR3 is TGTGCCAGCAGCCTACACGGAGGGCCCGGAGAGACCCAGTACTTC. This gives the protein CASSLHGGPGETQYF.

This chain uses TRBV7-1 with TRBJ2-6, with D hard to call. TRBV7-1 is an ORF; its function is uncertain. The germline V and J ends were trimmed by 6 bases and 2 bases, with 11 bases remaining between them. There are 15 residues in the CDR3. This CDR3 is CASSFVSTGANVLTF. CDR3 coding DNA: TGTGCCAGCAGTTTCGTATCTACTGGGGCCAACGTCCTGACTTTC.

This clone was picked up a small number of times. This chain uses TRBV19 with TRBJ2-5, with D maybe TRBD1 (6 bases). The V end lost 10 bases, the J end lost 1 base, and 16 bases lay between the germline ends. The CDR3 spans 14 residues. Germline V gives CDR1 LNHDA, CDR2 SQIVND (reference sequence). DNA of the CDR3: TGTGCCACCCCAGGGGTGCCCTTCCAAGAGACCCAGTACTTC. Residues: CATPGVPFQETQYF.

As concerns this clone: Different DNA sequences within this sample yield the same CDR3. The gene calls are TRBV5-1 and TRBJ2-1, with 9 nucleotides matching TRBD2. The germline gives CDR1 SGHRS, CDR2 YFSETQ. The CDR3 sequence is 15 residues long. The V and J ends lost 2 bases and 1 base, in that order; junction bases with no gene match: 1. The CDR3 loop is CASSFTSGSYNEQFF. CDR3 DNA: TGCGCCAGCAGCTTTACTAGCGGGTCCTACAATGAGCAGTTCTTC.